The clone carrying this T cell receptor (beta chain) was seen more than once but under ten times. Its antigen is currently unknown. These data come from a study of T-cell reconstitution after alpha-beta-depleted transplantation in children. Regarding the study as a whole: It was reported that alpha-beta T cells came from several hundred expanded graft clones (about two months after transplant).

Using unique molecular identifiers, the investigators prepared the TCRbeta library. MiXCR, applied by TCRdb to the PCR reads, yields one record per CDR3 protein. Of fewer than 700,000 distinct CDR3 sequences listed, 23% are singletons. This CDR3 contains 16 residues. The V end was cut by 0 bases, the J end by 3 bases, with 13 bases between. Germline assignment: CDR1 SGHRS and CDR2 YFSETQ. The chain couples TRBV5-1 to TRBJ2-1; no clear D gene. This clonotype was sampled from a boy under two years old who had a stem cell transplant for acute myeloid leukemia, so the T cells may come from the graft donor. Sequencing used PBMCs, mostly from graft donor cells, obtained 360 days after TCRalphabeta/CD19-depleted stem cell transplant. Here the CDR3 reads CASSLEGSGRYNEQFF. In DNA, the CDR3 is TGCGCCAGCAGCTTGGAAGGGTCAGGTCGCTACAATGAGCAGTTCTTC.